This T cell receptor (beta chain) was recovered during a study of glioma-infiltrating T cells. Study-level results: Very few CDR3 sequences were shared between tissue and blood.

This CDR3 is built from 15 residues. Germline CDR1 and CDR2: MGHRA and YSYEKL. Amplification of TCR alpha and beta CDR3 regions from RNA used iRepertoire nested multiplex PCR. One-step reverse transcription and amplification started from approximately 100-400 ng of tissue mRNA or PBMC total RNA. Via MiXCR, TCRdb re-called the multiplex PCR reads, giving one row per CDR3 protein. Here the sample spans approximately 120,000 distinct CDR3 sequences, 25% to 30% being singletons. Concerning this clonotype: Its antigen is as yet unknown. One base away lies a much larger clone, so this may be a sequencing read error.

V is TRBV4-1 and J is TRBJ1-5; no clear D. This clonotype was obtained from a human donor with low-grade glioma or glioblastoma, undergoing nonglioma brain surgery, or in good health (not recorded which). The sequenced sample consisted of glioma tissue, nonneoplastic brain tissue, or PBMCs (not recorded which). CDR3 amino acids: CASSREAAGNQTQHF. CDR3 nucleotides: TGCGCCAGCAGCCGGGAGGCGGCAGGCAATCAGACCCAGCATTTT.